The present T cell receptor beta chain was sequenced within a study of T cells in Graves' hyperthyroidism and ophthalmopathy. The study, taken as a whole, reports: A 13 V-J signature model discriminated ophthalmopathy versus stable hyperthyroidism.

This clonotype was seen ten or more times. Antigen unknown. Germline assignment: CDR1 DFQATT and CDR2 SNEGSKA (reference sequence). The CDR3 contains 15 residues. V gave up 5 bases and J gave up 5 bases, with 19 bases separating them. Using RNA transcripts as the source, TCR beta CDR3 regions were amplified. During a first-round RT-PCR of the TCR CDR3, the HTBI primer set was used. TCRdb analysed the multiplex PCR reads with MiXCR anew, one entry per CDR3 protein. The sample holds around 580,000 distinct CDR3 sequences, under 60% seen once. A lack of ophthalmopathy progression within 18 months defined stable Graves' hyperthyroidism. Uncontrolled infection, other autoimmune disease, pregnancy or lactation led to exclusion.

The sequence was collected from a woman aged 18-29 years with Graves' hyperthyroidism. The J gene is TRBJ1-5, the V gene TRBV20-1, with D perhaps TRBD1 (5 bases). Sequenced material: peripheral blood or thyroid tissue (not recorded which). CDR3 residues: CSAPSTTGFDQPQHF. The CDR3 DNA sequence: TGCAGTGCTCCCTCCACTACAGGTTTCGATCAGCCCCAGCATTTT.